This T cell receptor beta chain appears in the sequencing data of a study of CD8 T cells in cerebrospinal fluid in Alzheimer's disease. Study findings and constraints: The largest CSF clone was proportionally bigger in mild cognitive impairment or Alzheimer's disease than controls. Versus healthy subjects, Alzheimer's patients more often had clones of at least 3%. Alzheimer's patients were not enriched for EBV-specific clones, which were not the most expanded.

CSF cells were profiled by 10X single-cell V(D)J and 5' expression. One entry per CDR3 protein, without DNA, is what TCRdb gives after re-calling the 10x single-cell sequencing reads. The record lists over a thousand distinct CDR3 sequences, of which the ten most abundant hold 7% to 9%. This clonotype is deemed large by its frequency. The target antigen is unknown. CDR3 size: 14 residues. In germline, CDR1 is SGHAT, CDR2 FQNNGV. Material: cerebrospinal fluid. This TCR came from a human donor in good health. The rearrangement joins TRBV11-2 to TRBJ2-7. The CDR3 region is CASSLDWTGGEQYF.